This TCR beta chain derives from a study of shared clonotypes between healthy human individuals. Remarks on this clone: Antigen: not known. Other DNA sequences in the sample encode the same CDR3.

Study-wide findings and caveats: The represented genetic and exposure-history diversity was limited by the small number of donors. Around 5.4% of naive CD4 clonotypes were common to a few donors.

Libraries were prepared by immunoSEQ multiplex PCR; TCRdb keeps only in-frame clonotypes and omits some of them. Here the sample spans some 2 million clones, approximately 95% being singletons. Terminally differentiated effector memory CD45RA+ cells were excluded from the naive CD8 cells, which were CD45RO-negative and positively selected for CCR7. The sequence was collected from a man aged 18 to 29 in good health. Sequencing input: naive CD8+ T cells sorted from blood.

Here the CDR3 DNA reads TGTGCCAGCAGTTACTCGAATCGTGGGTACGAGCAGTACTTC. Residues: CASSYSNRGYEQYF. V and J are TRBV6-5 and TRBJ2-7; D unclear. Germline V gives CDR1 MNHEY, CDR2 SVGAGI. The ends were cut back, 0 bases at V and 4 bases at J, with 10 bases in the middle. This CDR3 has 14 amino acids.